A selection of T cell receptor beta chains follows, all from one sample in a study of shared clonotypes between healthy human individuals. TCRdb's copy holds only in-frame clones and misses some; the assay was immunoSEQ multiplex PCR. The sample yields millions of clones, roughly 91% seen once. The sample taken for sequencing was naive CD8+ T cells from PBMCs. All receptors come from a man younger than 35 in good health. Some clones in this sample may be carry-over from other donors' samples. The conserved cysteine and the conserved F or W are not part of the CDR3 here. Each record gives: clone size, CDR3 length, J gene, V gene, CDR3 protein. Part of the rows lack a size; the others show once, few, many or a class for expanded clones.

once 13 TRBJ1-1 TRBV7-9 ASRQETGGANEAF
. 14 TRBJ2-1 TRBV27 ASRPEPHLADEGQF
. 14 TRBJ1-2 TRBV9 ASSVKGTGVDYGYT
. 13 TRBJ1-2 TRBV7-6 ASSSRPTGNYGYT
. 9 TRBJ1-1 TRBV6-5 ASTSGTEAF
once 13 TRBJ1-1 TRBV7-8 ASSQGPGAGTEAF
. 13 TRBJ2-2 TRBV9 ASSNRDYNTGELF
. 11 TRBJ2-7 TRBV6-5 ASSYSTYYEQY
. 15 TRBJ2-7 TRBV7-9 ASSPPNTPGGGYEQY
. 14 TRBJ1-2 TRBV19 ASSIATGGAGYGYT
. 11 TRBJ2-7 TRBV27 ASRTQGMGEQY
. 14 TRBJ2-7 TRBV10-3 AISELGPERTYEQY
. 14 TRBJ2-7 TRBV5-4 ASSNAGGSPFYEQY
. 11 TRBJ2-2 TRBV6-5 ASSFGVTGELS
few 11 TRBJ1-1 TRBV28 ASSLPSGTEAF
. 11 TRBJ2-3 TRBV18 ASSHQGTDTQY
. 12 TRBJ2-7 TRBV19 ASSLQGAGYEQY
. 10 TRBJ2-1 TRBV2 ASSGLAGEQF
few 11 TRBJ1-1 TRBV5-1 ASSLKGGIEAF
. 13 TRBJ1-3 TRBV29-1 SVEENREAGNTIY
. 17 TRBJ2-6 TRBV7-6 ASSLSRSGARSGANVLT
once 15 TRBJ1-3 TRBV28 ASRALEGWGPGNTIY
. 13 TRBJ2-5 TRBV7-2 ASSSWLGLEETQY
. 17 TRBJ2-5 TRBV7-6 ASSLNSPGGTSAQETQY
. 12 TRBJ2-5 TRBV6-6 ASSYSRSQETQY
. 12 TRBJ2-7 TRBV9 ASSPAGGSLEQY
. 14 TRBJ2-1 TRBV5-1 ASSFPGSGDPNEQF
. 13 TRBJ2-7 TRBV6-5 ASSYGTSGRDEQY
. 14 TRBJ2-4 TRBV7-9 ASSLEDQDGDGIQY
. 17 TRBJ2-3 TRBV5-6 ASSFGTGGLEGSTDTQY
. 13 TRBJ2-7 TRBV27 ASAVFIGYSYEQY
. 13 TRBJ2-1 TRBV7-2 ASSLDGSSYNEQF
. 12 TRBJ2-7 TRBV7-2 ATINGQGSYEQY
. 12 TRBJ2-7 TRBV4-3 ASSQLTSGYEQY
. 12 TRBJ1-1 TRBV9 ASSPRVGVTEAF
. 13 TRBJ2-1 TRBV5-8 ASSLVASGLNEQF
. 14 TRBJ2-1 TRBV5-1 ASSPLGGRSVNEQF
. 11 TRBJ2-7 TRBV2 ASRAGRAYEQY
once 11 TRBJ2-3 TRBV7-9 ASSDVAGDTQY
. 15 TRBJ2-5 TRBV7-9 ASSLAPSSGYQETQY
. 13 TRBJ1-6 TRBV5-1 ASSSMTGWDSPLH
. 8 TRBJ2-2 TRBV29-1 SVEVGELF
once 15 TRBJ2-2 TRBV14 ASSQDWTGPWTGELF
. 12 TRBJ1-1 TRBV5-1 ASSSPRGGTEAF
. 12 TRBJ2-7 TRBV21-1 ASRIQTATYEQY